The present entry profiles one T cell receptor (beta chain) with its context. Its binding antigen is unknown. Nothing much larger sits one base from this clone, and base qualities are not available. Amplification of TCR beta CDR3 regions was carried out from RNA transcripts. A first-round RT-PCR of the TCR CDR3 used the HTBI primer set with the Qiagen OneStep RT-PCR kit. A second multiplex PCR round built the libraries, followed by size selection and purification. Paired-end sequencing of the libraries was performed with 100 bp reads on an Illumina HiSeq2000. Processing in the source paper ran as follows. Raw data were processed with SOAPnuke, discarding reads with adapters, uncalled bases, mean Phred below 15, or no exact constant-primer or identifier match. COPE v1.2.5 was used to merge high-quality paired reads, and clonotypes were defined as unique nucleotide sequences. Clonotypes were aligned to IMGT TRBV, TRBD and TRBJ reference segments using MiTCR v1.1. The analysis included only V-J combinations with a frequency above 0.0001, which together covered around 99% of the repertoires. The TCS score was defined as the ratio of F50 (clonal expansion) to E x V (chaos), calculated using BLOSUM62-based TCRdist between CDR3 peptides within each V-J. Welch's t-statistics and random forest reduced around 520 V-J features to 10 to 15, which were used in a naive Bayes classifier (R e1071). The Morisita-Horn index was used to measure how similar the thyroid and blood repertoires were. The public reads were reprocessed in TCRdb via fastp at Q25 and MiXCR, keeping in-frame beta chains. Every CDR3 protein is listed once, alongside the most common genes and DNA of its rows. The V and J calls, along with clone size, are taken from TCRdb and not from the paper's own processing. This sample holds 490,000 or so distinct CDR3 sequences; 46% were observed only once. The ten largest clones take up about two fifths of the sample.

This entry belongs to a study of T cells in Graves' hyperthyroidism and ophthalmopathy (dated by TCRdb to 2018 to 2020). Background for the entire study: A discovery cohort of about 100 patients, approximately 44 with Graves' ophthalmopathy and 55 to 60 with stable Graves' hyperthyroidism, was used to find distinguishing TCR V-J signatures. Prospective prediction of ophthalmopathy was tested in an independent validation cohort consisting of fewer than 20 hyperthyroidism patients and some 16 patients who later progressed to ophthalmopathy. The 80 to 100 discovery patients were randomly divided into training and test sets at a 7:3 ratio. The study also compared thyroid tissue and blood T-cell repertoires from about 6 Graves' hyperthyroidism patients. After blood sampling, hyperthyroidism patients were treated with methimazole at a starting dose of 30 mg daily, and ophthalmopathy patients were treated with high-dose intravenous methylprednisolone. According to the paper, TCR Vbeta CDR3 sequencing was carried out on some 140 peripheral blood samples, which came from about 45 ophthalmopathy, some 73 hyperthyroidism and roughly 17 progressor patients.

Patients with uncontrolled infections, other autoimmune diseases, pregnancy or lactation were excluded. Diagnoses relied on clinical symptoms, serum thyroxine and TRAb, thyroid ultrasound and orbital computed tomography. Total RNA was extracted with Trizol reagent, and quality was checked on an Agilent 2100 Bioanalyzer. Beyond this particular receptor, the publication reports: Sample size was not statistically predetermined, and blinding of investigators to group allocation was not performed. Most expanded thyroid clonotypes (frequency above 0.001) were also found in blood, which suggests that blood repertoires may mirror thyroid immune responses. In validation, the model predicted progression to ophthalmopathy a median of approximately 6.3 months before onset, with approximately 68% sensitivity and 72.22% specificity. In cross-validation, a model built on a 13 V-J signature told ophthalmopathy apart from stable hyperthyroidism with 87.88% sensitivity and about 81% specificity, and in testing the same model reached 80%/75%.

Trimmed from V: 2 bases; trimmed from J: 5 bases; junction bases lacking a gene match: 3. Measured from the cysteine to the phenylalanine, the CDR3 is 14 residues long. This entry keeps only the CDR3 DNA: 42 bases, framed from base 1. CDR1 and CDR2 are read off the germline V gene (reference sequence) as GTSNPN and SVGIG. The origin of this receptor is an adult woman with Graves' disease, either hyperthyroidism or ophthalmopathy (not recorded which). This chain joins TRBV30 to TRBJ1-3; TRBD1 matches 10 bases in the middle. Material for sequencing was peripheral blood or thyroid tissue (not recorded which). The nucleotide sequence reads as follows: TGTGCCTGGAGTCAAGACAGGGGGCGAAACACCATATATTTT. It codes for CAWSQDRGRNTIYF.